This T cell receptor (beta chain) was identified during a study of beta chain features in type 1 diabetes. Findings and caveats of the study: Among all four CD4+ subsets, Type 1 diabetes patients had TCRB CDR3s that were moderately but significantly shorter.

Of the isolated RNA, all was reverse transcribed, and so the sequenced material was expressed TCRB transcripts. The data were produced by immunoSEQ multiplex PCR, yet TCRdb's version contains in-frame clones alone and is incomplete. The sample lists under 300,000 clones, around 21% occurring once. Germline loops: CDR1 SGHRS, CDR2 YFSETQ. The V gene lost 0 bases and the J gene lost 2 bases, with 9 bases spanning the gap. This CDR3 region has 15 residues. Comment on this clone: What it binds is unknown. Other nucleotide sequences from this sample produce the same CDR3.

Sequencing was done on a sample of naive CD4+ T cells from blood. J is TRBJ1-5 and V is TRBV5-1; maybe TRBD1 (5 bases). This TCR was recovered from a woman aged 40 to 49 with type 1 diabetes. CDR3 protein: CASSLEGVGNQPQHF. The CDR3 nucleotides read TGCGCCAGCAGCTTGGAAGGGGTGGGCAATCAGCCCCAGCATTTT.